This T cell receptor beta chain was observed in a study of T cells in Graves' hyperthyroidism and ophthalmopathy. Study in general: Before any treatment, at initial diagnosis, peripheral blood was collected. Findings and limits, study-wide: Before onset, ophthalmopathy was predicted by the model a median about six months earlier.

This clonotype was counted only a few times. Antigen: not known. Amplified TCR beta CDR3 regions came from RNA transcripts. The study used the HTBI primer set for a first-round RT-PCR of the TCR CDR3. MiXCR, run by TCRdb on the multiplex PCR reads, gives a single entry per CDR3 protein. This sample yields approximately 610,000 distinct CDR3 sequences, of which 16% are seen a single time; about 18% belongs to the top ten. Germline V gene sequence: CDR1 DFQATT, CDR2 SNEGSKA (reference sequence). Trimming cost V 1 base and J 6 bases; bases outside gene matches: 12. The CDR3 extends over 16 amino acids. PBMCs were sourced from approximately 10 ml fresh peripheral blood.

Sequencing used blood. The rearrangement joins TRBV20-1 to TRBJ2-1; 7 bases align to TRBD2. The origin of this receptor is a woman under 30 with Graves' hyperthyroidism. Written as DNA, the CDR3 is TGCAGTGCTAGAGGGGCGAGACTAGCATCCGCCAATGAGCAGTTCTTC. It codes for CSARGARLASANEQFF.